This T cell receptor beta chain was sequenced for a study of cytomegalovirus exposure and HLA in healthy donors. Study-wide results and caveats: According to the study, roughly 160 TCR beta chains were cytomegalovirus-associated.

Trimming shortened V by 8 bases and J by 8 bases, and 15 bases separated the two germline ends. The length of the CDR3 is 12 residues. Germline loops: CDR1 MDHEN, CDR2 SYDVKM. This clone has just a few counts. Its antigen remains unidentified. Generated by immunoSEQ multiplex PCR, the TCRdb table keeps only in-frame clones and is missing some. Among under 250,000 clones, around nine tenths were seen once, and the ten largest hold roughly 2%. The receptor was isolated from a woman between 18 and 30 years old in good health and CMV-seropositive. The chain joins TRBV28 to TRBJ1-1; possible D gene TRBD1, 6 bases. The sample comprised PBMCs. CDR3: CASVTTGTEAFF. CDR3 nucleotides: TGTGCCAGCGTGACCACCGGGACAGAAGCTTTCTTT.